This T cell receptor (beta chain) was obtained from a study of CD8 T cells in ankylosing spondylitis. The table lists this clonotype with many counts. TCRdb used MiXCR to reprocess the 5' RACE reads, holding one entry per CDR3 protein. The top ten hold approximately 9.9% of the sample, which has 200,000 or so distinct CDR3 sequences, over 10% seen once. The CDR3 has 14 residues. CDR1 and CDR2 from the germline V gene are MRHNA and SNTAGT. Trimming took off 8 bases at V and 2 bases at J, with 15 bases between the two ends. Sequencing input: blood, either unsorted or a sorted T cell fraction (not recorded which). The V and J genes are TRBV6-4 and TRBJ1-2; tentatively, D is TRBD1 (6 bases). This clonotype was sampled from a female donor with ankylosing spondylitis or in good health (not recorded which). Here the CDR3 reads CASARGWFNYGYTF. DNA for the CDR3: TGTGCCAGCGCCAGGGGATGGTTCAACTATGGCTACACCTTC.